The present T cell receptor beta chain was sequenced within a study of cytomegalovirus exposure and HLA in healthy donors. PCR involved 60 Vbeta and 13 Jbeta primers. This table comes from immunoSEQ multiplex PCR, and its TCRdb copy is limited to in-frame clones, with some not included. This repertoire shows approximately 170,000 clones, 82% found once; its top ten account for about 1.6%. This clone showed up just a few times. As yet, its antigen is unknown. The junction does not match germline at one end; this may be a read error. The CDR3 spans 16 residues. The germline CDR1 and CDR2 sequences are SEHNR and FQNEAQ (reference sequence). General study points: What a later analysis reportedly showed was that an Asian-associated ancestry cluster had fewer N-insertions than the roughly 700-donor mean. The study had only CMV serostatus as immune exposure information. The classifier reportedly diagnosed cytomegalovirus status with high specificity and sensitivity. Most of the TCR beta V segments (in an earlier analysis) were productive either about 87% or about 30% of the time.

The sample consisted of PBMCs. This chain uses TRBV7-9 with TRBJ1-1, with a weak D call TRBD1 (5 bases). The receptor comes from a male donor in good health and CMV-seronegative. The CDR3 DNA follows: TGTTCCAGCAGCTTTCGCACCCGAGCGGAGGGGTCTGAAGCTTTCTTT. It translates to CSSSFRTRAEGSEAFF.